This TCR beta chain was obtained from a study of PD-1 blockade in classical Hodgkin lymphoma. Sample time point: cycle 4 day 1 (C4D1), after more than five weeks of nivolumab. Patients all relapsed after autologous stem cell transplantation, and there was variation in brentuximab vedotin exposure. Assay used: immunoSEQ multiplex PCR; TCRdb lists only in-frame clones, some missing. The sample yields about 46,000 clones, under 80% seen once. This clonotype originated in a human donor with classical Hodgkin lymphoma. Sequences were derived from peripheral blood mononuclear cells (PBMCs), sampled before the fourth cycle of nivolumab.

The CDR3 region has the DNA TGCGCCAGCAGCCGCAACTCCGGGACTGGATACAATGAGCAGTTCTTC. Translation: CASSRNSGTGYNEQFF. The chain recombines TRBV4-1 with TRBJ2-1; tentatively, D is TRBD2 (6 bases). The CDR3 loop spans 16 amino acids. With 4 bases removed from V and 4 bases from J, the gap between germline ends came to 17 bases. Per germline, CDR1 MGHRA and CDR2 YSYEKL.